This TCR beta chain was identified in a study of T cells after yellow fever vaccination. Study information: Fractions of low cell number were prepared using SMART-Seq v4 Ultra Low Input.

Findings of the study overall: Post-booster reappearance was seen for most primary-vaccination clones (nearly 97% CD4, roughly 86% CD8).

This clonotype was seen a few times. Its antigen remains unknown. Germline values: CDR1 MNHEY, CDR2 SVGAGI. The CDR3 extends over 19 amino acids. With 2 bases clipped from V and 0 bases from J, the junction kept 12 bases outside the gene matches. TCRdb itself ran the 5' RACE reads through MiXCR, one entry per CDR3 protein. Here the sample spans 610,000 or so distinct CDR3 sequences, more than 9% being singletons. This sequence joins TRBV6-5 and TRBJ2-1, with 8 bases fitting TRBD2. This sequence originates from a man aged 25 to 40 who received the YFV17D yellow fever vaccine. The sample here was PBMCs, taken on the day of the yellow fever booster vaccination. The CDR3 spells CASSYGILSGTSSYNEQFF. As DNA, the CDR3 is TGTGCCAGCAGTTACGGGATACTTAGCGGGACTAGCTCCTACAATGAGCAGTTCTTC.